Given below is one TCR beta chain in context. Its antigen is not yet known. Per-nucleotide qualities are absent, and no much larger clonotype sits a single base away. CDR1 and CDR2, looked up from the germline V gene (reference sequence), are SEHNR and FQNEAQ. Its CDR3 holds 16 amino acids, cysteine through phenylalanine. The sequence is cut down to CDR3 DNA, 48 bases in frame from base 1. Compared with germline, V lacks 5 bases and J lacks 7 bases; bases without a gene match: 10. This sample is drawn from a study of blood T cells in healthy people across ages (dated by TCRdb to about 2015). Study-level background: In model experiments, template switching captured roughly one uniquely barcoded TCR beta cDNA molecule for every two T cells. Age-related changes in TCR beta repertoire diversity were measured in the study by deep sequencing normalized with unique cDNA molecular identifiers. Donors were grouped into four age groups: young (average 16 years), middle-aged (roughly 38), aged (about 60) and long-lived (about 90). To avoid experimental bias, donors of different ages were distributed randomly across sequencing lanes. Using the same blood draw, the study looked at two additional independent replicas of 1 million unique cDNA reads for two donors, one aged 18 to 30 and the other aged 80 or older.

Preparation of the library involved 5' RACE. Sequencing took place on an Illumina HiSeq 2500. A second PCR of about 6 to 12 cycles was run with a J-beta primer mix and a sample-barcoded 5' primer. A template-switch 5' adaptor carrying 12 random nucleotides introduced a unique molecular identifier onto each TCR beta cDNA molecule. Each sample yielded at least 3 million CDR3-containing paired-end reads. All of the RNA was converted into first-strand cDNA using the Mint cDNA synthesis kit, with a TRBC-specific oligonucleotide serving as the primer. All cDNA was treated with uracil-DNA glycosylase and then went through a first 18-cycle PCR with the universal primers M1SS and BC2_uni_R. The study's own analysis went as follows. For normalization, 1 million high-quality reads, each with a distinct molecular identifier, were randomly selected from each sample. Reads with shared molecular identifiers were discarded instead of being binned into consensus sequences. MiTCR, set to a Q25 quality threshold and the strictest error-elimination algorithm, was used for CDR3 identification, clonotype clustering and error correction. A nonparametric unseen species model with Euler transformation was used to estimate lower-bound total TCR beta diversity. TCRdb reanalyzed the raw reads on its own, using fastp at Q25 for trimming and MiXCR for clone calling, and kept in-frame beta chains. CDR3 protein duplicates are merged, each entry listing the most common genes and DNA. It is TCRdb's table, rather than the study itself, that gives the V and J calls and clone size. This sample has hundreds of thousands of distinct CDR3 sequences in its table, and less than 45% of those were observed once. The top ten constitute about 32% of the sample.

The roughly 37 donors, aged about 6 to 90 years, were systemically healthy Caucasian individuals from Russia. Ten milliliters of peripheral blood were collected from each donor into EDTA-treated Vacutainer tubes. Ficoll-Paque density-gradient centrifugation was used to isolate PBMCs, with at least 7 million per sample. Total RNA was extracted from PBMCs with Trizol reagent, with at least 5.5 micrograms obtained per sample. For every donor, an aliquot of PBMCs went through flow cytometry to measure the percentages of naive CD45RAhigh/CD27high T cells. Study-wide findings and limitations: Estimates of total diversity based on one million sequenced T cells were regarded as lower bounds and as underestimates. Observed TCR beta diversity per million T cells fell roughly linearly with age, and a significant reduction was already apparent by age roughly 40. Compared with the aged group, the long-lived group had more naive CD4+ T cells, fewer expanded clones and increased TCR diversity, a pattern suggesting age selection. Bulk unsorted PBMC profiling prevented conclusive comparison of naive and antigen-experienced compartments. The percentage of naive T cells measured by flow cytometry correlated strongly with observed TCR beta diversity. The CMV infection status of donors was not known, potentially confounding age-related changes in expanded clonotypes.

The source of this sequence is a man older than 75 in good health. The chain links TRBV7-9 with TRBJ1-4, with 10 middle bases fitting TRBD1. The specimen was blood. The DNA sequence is TGTGCCAGCAGCCCCACGGACAGGGGGAGAATTGAAAAACTGTTTTTT. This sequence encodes CASSPTDRGRIEKLFF.